The 14 T cell receptor beta chains below come from one sample, sequenced in a study of patients and donors after allogeneic stem cell transplantation. Each CDR3 protein gets one entry after TCRdb re-called the RT-PCR reads with MiXCR. The sample holds some 960,000 distinct CDR3 sequences, 18% seen once. The sequenced material came from blood, either unsorted or a sorted T cell fraction (not recorded which). The origin of the receptors is a human donor who was either an allogeneic HSCT recipient or a stem cell or donor lymphocyte infusion donor (not recorded which). It is not recorded whose cells these are; they may come from a transplant donor.

The rearrangement links TRBV11-2 to TRBJ2-5; D perhaps matches TRBD1 (5 bases). This CDR3 is 14 amino acids long. The V gene lost 5 bases and the J gene lost 2 bases, with 12 bases spanning the gap. Germline CDR1 is SGHAT and CDR2 is FQNNGV. The CDR3 DNA sequence: TGTGCCAGCAGCCGGACATTTTTACAAGAGACCCAGTACTTC. Its translation: CASSRTFLQETQYF.

This clonotype was observed a few times. This chain joins TRBV6-1 and TRBJ1-1, with 8 bases identical to TRBD1. CDR3 size: 16 residues. The V gene's germline CDR1 is MNHNS and CDR2 SASEGT. J lost 0 bases, V lost 6 bases, and 9 bases had no gene match. In DNA form, the CDR3 reads TGTGCCAGCAGCATCCACAGGGGGAAGATGAACACTGAAGCTTTCTTT. It encodes CASSIHRGKMNTEAFF.

The rearrangement links TRBV5-6 to TRBJ2-3, with D unresolved. The ends were cut back, 0 bases at V and 2 bases at J, with 7 bases in the middle. The CDR3 contains 14 residues. The germline V gene encodes CDR1 SGHDT and CDR2 YYEEEE. CDR3 residues: CASSLATATDTQYF. The CDR3 DNA reads TGTGCCAGCAGCTTGGCCACCGCCACAGATACGCAGTATTTT.

The chain has TRBV7-2 and TRBJ2-7, with 9 nucleotides matching TRBD1. CDR3 length: 15 residues. In germline, CDR1 is SGHTA, CDR2 FQGNSA. Trimming at V came to 1 base and at J to 3 bases, leaving 4 bases not matched to a gene. The CDR3 region has the DNA TGTGCCAGCAGCTTAGAGGGACAGGGTTACTACGAGCAGTACTTC. This sequence encodes CASSLEGQGYYEQYF. Full variable domain (remainder filled in from reference TRBV7-2 and TRBJ2-7): GAGVSQSPSNKVTEKGKDVELRCDPISGHTALYWYRQSLGQGLEFLIYFQGNSAPDKSGLPSDRFSAERTGGSVSTLTIQRTQQEDSAVYLCASSLEGQGYYEQYFGPGTRLTVT.

This clonotype came up a few times. The rearrangement links TRBV4-2 to TRBJ2-3, with a weak D call TRBD1 (6 bases). Germline-derived CDR1 and CDR2 are LGHNA and YNFKEQ. The CDR3 is 16 amino acids. Trimming shortened V by 0 bases and J by 2 bases, and 12 bases separated the two germline ends. Here the CDR3 DNA reads TGTGCCAGCAGCCAAGAGGGTGAGGGGGTCACAGATACGCAGTATTTT. This sequence encodes CASSQEGEGVTDTQYF.

This clonotype has just a few counts. The V call is TRBV5-4, the J call TRBJ1-2; TRBD1 matches 10 bases. V shed 2 bases, J shed 3 bases, and the junction held 13 bases outside the gene matches. The CDR3 extends over 18 amino acids. The germline gives CDR1 SGHNT, CDR2 YYREEE (reference sequence). The CDR3 DNA sequence: TGTGCCAGCAGCTTTGGCCCGGGACAGGGGAGCATCTACTATGGCTACACCTTC. Translating gives CASSFGPGQGSIYYGYTF. The full variable domain, rest sourced from reference TRBV5-4 and TRBJ1-2, is ETGVTQSPTHLIKTRGQQVTLRCSSQSGHNTVSWYQQALGQGPQFIFQYYREEENGRGNFPPRFSGLQFPNYSSELNVNALELDDSALYLCASSFGPGQGSIYYGYTFGSGTRLTVV.

The rearrangement joins TRBV7-2 to TRBJ1-4; TRBD1 might be the D (5 bases). Deletions cut 5 bases from V and 4 bases from J, with 11 bases between. The CDR3 length is 14 residues. Germline V CDR1 and CDR2: SGHTA, FQGNSA. The CDR3 region is CASSRDSFNEKLFF. The CDR3 DNA reads TGTGCCAGCAGCCGAGACAGCTTTAATGAAAAACTGTTTTTT. The complete variable domain, with remaining parts taken from reference TRBV7-2 and TRBJ1-4, reads GAGVSQSPSNKVTEKGKDVELRCDPISGHTALYWYRQSLGQGLEFLIYFQGNSAPDKSGLPSDRFSAERTGGSVSTLTIQRTQQEDSAVYLCASSRDSFNEKLFFGSGTQLSVL.

This clonotype was counted a few times. This chain links TRBV29-1 with TRBJ2-1; 12 bases agree with TRBD1. CDR1 is SQVTM, CDR2 ANQGSEA, per germline. V was clipped by 5 bases and J by 2 bases; unmatched bases: 16. This CDR3 is 19 amino acids long. The CDR3 reads CSVRLGQGAGGRAYNEQFF. The CDR3 DNA reads TGCAGCGTTCGCTTGGGACAGGGGGCTGGCGGGAGGGCCTACAATGAGCAGTTCTTC.

This chain joins TRBV11-1 and TRBJ2-5; D uncertain. The V gene lost 2 bases and the J gene lost 1 base, with 14 bases spanning the gap. This CDR3 has 16 residues. The germline V gene has CDR1 SGHAT and CDR2 FQDESV (reference sequence). CDR3 region: CASSLMVTDIQETQYF. The CDR3, as DNA: TGTGCCAGCAGCTTAATGGTTACAGACATCCAAGAGACCCAGTACTTC.

This clonotype was observed many times. The V call is TRBV5-1, the J call TRBJ1-6, with D tentatively TRBD1 (6 bases). Germline V CDR1 and CDR2: SGHRS, YFSETQ. This CDR3 region has 13 residues. Deletions cut 4 bases from V and 7 bases from J, with 9 bases between. CDR3 sequence: CASSLGQNSPLHF. CDR3 coding DNA: TGCGCCAGCAGCCTAGGACAGAATTCACCCCTCCACTTT.

This clonotype was seen at least ten times. V gene TRBV6-5 combines with J gene TRBJ2-3, with D possibly being TRBD1 (5 bases). The V and J ends lost 6 bases and 1 base respectively, with 5 bases between them. CDR1 is MNHEY and CDR2 is SVGAGI in the germline V gene. The CDR3 runs 12 residues. This chain's CDR3 is CASRTGTDTQYF. CDR3 nucleotides: TGTGCCAGCAGGACAGGCACAGATACGCAGTATTTT.

This clonotype came up a few times. The gene calls are TRBV20-1 and TRBJ1-6; the D is unclear. Germline V CDR1 and CDR2: DFQATT, SNEGSKA (reference sequence). V lost 0 bases and J 0 bases, leaving 6 bases between the germline ends. The CDR3 totals 15 residues. The CDR3 DNA follows: TGCAGTGCTAGAGATCCCTCCTCCTATAATTCACCCCTCCACTTT. Amino acids: CSARDPSSYNSPLHF.

The chain uses TRBV4-3 and TRBJ2-5, with D hard to call. This CDR3 has 14 residues. Germline values: CDR1 LGHNA, CDR2 YSLEER. The V end lost 4 bases, the J end lost 9 bases, and 18 bases lay between the germline ends. The CDR3: CASSPSGKAGAQYF. In DNA form, the CDR3 reads TGCGCCAGCAGCCCCTCAGGCAAGGCTGGGGCCCAGTACTTC.

This clonotype was recorded at least ten times. The CDR3 DNA sequence: TGCAGTGCTAGAGTGCACAGGGATCGTACTGAAGCTTTCTTT. The encoded protein is CSARVHRDRTEAFF. This sequence joins TRBV20-1 and TRBJ1-1; tentatively, D is TRBD1 (6 bases). CDR3 length: 14 residues. The V end lost 1 base, the J end lost 5 bases, and 14 bases lay between the germline ends. Germline CDR1 DFQATT, CDR2 SNEGSKA (reference sequence).